Sequencing of this TCR beta chain was carried out in a study of shared clonotypes between healthy human individuals. Study-level findings and limits: Donor scarcity curtailed the genetic and exposure-history diversity represented herein.

Germline CDR1 is MNHEY and CDR2 is SVGAGI. V lost 4 bases and J 7 bases, leaving 5 bases between the germline ends. The CDR3 runs 12 residues. How the authors handled the data: For the immunoSEQ data, sequences were junction-only without quality scores, so filtering differed. Libraries were prepared by immunoSEQ multiplex PCR; TCRdb keeps only in-frame clonotypes and omits some of them. The V and J calls and the clone size are those of that table, but D and trimming were determined from the DNA. The data show millions of clones, 90% to 95% seen once. On this clone: Its antigen is not identified.

Material: naive CD4+ T cells sorted from blood. As for subset: CD45RA+ positively selected. The TCR comes from a man aged 18 to 35 in good health. The chain employs TRBV6-5 and TRBJ1-6; D is ambiguous. The CDR3 sequence: CASSSKNSPLHF. The CDR3 region has the DNA TGTGCCAGCAGTTCCAAAAATTCACCCCTCCACTTT.